This T cell receptor (beta chain) was sequenced in a study of blood T cell repertoires in COVID-19 (dated by TCRdb to 2018 to 2020). Regarding the complete study: Collaborator samples came from the United States, Italy and Spain and covered acute and convalescent phases of COVID-19. Nearly every sample came with metadata listing a de-identified subject ID, COVID-19 status, age in years and sex. The material from the prospective study consisted of cDNA or gDNA derived from T cells, B-cell-depleted T cells, or PBMCs. The repertoires were released in a freely available public database meant as a resource for research on the immune response to SARS-CoV-2. The samples were drawn from the first 160 participants of the ongoing ImmuneRACE study and from 1,254 subjects provided by 6 global collaborators. Where HLA class I and class II types were available, the types were taken from metadata supplied by the sample provider, not from assay-based typing. The dataset comprised deeply sampled blood TCRbeta repertoires from subjects exposed to, actively infected with, or recovered from COVID-19. What the study reported, not specific to this receptor: Clinical and demographic metadata were provided uncurated, with the amount varying by source and participant.

TCRbeta CDR3 regions were amplified from genomic DNA using the immunoSEQ Assay, a bias-controlled multiplex PCR. Turning to the authors' computational methods: The number of nucleated cells in each sample was estimated by amplification of reference gene primers within the assay. To quantify the absolute abundance of each unique TCRbeta CDR3 rearrangement, sequence reads were collapsed and filtered. For each sample, productive Simpson clonality was calculated by taking the square root of Simpson's diversity index across productive rearrangements. Sourced from immuneACCESS, this table was stored by TCRdb with only in-frame sequences that have V and J called. A share of the clones is absent; for the studies checked, an unresolved V gene accounts for under half, and the remainder has no known explanation. That table supplies the V and J calls and clone size; D and trimming were determined from the DNA. The sample contains about 42,000 clones, roughly nine tenths of them found a single time. Together, the top ten hold roughly 0.37% of the sample.

As for this clone: No antigen is known for it. Per-base qualities were not stored, and no clone one base away is much larger.

The germline V end is reduced by 2 bases and the J end by 3 bases; junction bases left unmatched: 2. Via the germline V gene (reference sequence), CDR1 is SGHNT and CDR2 YYREEE. Including cysteine and phenylalanine, the CDR3 has 14 amino acids. The sequence is cut down to CDR3 DNA, 42 bases in frame from base 1. Each collaborating institution followed its own protocols to collect whole blood in K2EDTA tubes. For TCRbeta analysis, collaborator samples were shipped as frozen whole blood, as isolated PBMCs, or as DNA extracted from either sample type. The chain couples TRBV5-4 to TRBJ1-5, and 7 bases in between align with TRBD1. Material for sequencing was peripheral blood. This receptor was obtained from a human donor in a cohort sampled during active COVID-19. The bases read TGTGCCAGCAGCTTAGACAGGGACAATCAGCCCCAGCATTTT. Translated, it reads CASSLDRDNQPQHF.